This T cell receptor beta chain was profiled in a study of cytomegalovirus exposure and HLA in healthy donors. Background on the study: The same platform was used for the 100 to 150 validation repertoires and the 500 to 700 first-cohort repertoires, a later analysis reported.

Study results and limitations: Subsequent analysis found a tendency for first-cohort TCR clusters to co-occur within the 120 or so validation repertoires. Cytomegalovirus-associated TCR beta chains were listed, numbering 164.

Generated by immunoSEQ multiplex PCR, the TCRdb table keeps only in-frame clones and is missing some. The sample holds tens of thousands of clones, around 90% seen once. As for this clone: Its target is not known.

The donors were part of the validation cohort of 120 subjects. That cohort was separate from the first cohort, which comprised fewer than 800 subjects. The trim removed 2 bases at V and 3 bases at J, leaving 9 bases unmatched. The germline V gene has CDR1 SGHRS and CDR2 YFSETQ. There are 16 residues in the CDR3. The V call is TRBV5-1, the J call TRBJ2-5, with 8 bases identical to TRBD1. The receptor's source is a woman under 30 in good health and CMV-seronegative. The material sequenced was PBMCs. CDR3 protein: CASSLNPQGAEETQYF. The CDR3 DNA follows: TGCGCCAGCAGCTTAAACCCGCAGGGGGCGGAAGAGACCCAGTACTTC.